These T cell receptor beta chains were read from a single sample in a study of cytomegalovirus exposure and HLA in healthy donors. The table came from immunoSEQ multiplex PCR; TCRdb's copy has only in-frame clones and leaves some out. The sample consists of tens of thousands of clones, approximately 70% of them appearing once. The sample consisted of PBMCs. All receptors come from a man aged 40-49 years in good health and CMV-seropositive. CDR3s include the opening cysteine and the closing phenylalanine or tryptophan. D genes are given only for firm matches. The size field is filled for only some rows; it gives once, few, many or a size class.

j_call clone_size d_call v_call cdr3_aa cdr3_nt
TRBJ1-2 . . TRBV19 CATVEGSANYGYTF TGTGCCACCGTAGAGGGTTCAGCTAACTATGGCTACACCTTC
TRBJ1-3 . . TRBV6-5 CASTRSSGNTIYF TGTGCCAGCACCCGGAGTTCTGGAAACACCATATATTTT
TRBJ1-1 . . TRBV5-8 CASSLIRGLMNTEAFF TGTGCCAGCAGTTTAATTAGAGGGTTGATGAACACTGAAGCTTTCTTT
TRBJ1-4 . TRBD1 TRBV13 CASSYRDREEKLFF TGTGCCAGCAGTTACCGGGACAGGGAGGAAAAACTGTTTTTT
TRBJ1-4 . TRBD1 TRBV2 CASSEADGTGTEKLFF TGTGCCAGCAGTGAAGCTGACGGGACAGGGACTGAAAAACTGTTTTTT
TRBJ2-3 . . TRBV9 CASSVEGRFTDTQYF TGTGCCAGCAGCGTAGAAGGGAGGTTCACAGATACGCAGTATTTT
TRBJ1-1 once TRBD1 TRBV19 CASRLGTGVGSTEAFF TGTGCCAGTAGACTCGGGACAGGGGTAGGGAGCACTGAAGCTTTCTTT
TRBJ2-2 . . TRBV4-3 CASSAYTSYGELFF TGCGCCAGCAGCGCCTACACTAGCTACGGGGAGCTGTTTTTT
TRBJ1-2 few TRBD1 TRBV4-3 CASSRGDRGGYGYTF TGCGCCAGCAGCCGAGGAGACAGGGGGGGCTATGGCTACACCTTC
TRBJ1-1 . . TRBV5-4 CASSFRDMNTEAFF TGTGCCAGCAGCTTCCGGGACATGAACACTGAAGCTTTCTTT
TRBJ2-3 . TRBD2 TRBV6-1 CASSEASGGGTDTQYF TGTGCCAGCAGTGAAGCTAGCGGGGGGGGCACAGATACGCAGTATTTT
TRBJ2-3 . TRBD2 TRBV6-8 CASSYAPAGSSTDTQYF TGTGCCAGCAGTTACGCGCCAGCGGGGTCTAGCACAGATACGCAGTATTTT
TRBJ2-1 . TRBD2 TRBV7-8 CASTVRIAGVHEQFF TGTGCCAGCACCGTGAGGATAGCGGGGGTCCATGAGCAGTTCTTC
TRBJ2-7 . . TRBV27 CASKGPFYEQYF TGTGCCAGCAAGGGGCCTTTCTACGAGCAGTACTTC
TRBJ2-3 few . TRBV7-9 CASSLEAPRDTQYF TGTGCCAGCAGCTTAGAGGCTCCCAGGGATACGCAGTATTTT
TRBJ2-7 . . TRBV6-1 CASMRVHSYEQYF TGTGCCAGCATGCGGGTACACTCCTACGAGCAGTACTTC
TRBJ1-1 few . TRBV4-1 CASSQAGLVSEAFF TGCGCCAGCAGCCAAGCAGGGTTGGTCTCTGAAGCTTTCTTT
TRBJ1-2 . TRBD1 TRBV6-1 CASSLTGVYGYTF TGTGCCAGCAGTCTTACAGGGGTCTATGGCTACACCTTC
TRBJ2-7 . . TRBV28 CASSPPWSVWEQYF TGTGCCAGCAGTCCCCCGTGGTCAGTATGGGAGCAGTACTTC
TRBJ2-5 . TRBD2 TRBV5-1 CASSLGVAGDQETQYF TGCGCCAGCAGCTTGGGGGTAGCGGGGGACCAAGAGACCCAGTACTTC
TRBJ2-1 . . TRBV9 CASSVSAIHEQFF TGTGCCAGCAGCGTGAGTGCGATCCATGAGCAGTTCTTC
TRBJ2-6 . . TRBV5-1 CASRATGGAGANVLTF TGCGCCAGCAGAGCTACAGGGGGGGCTGGGGCCAACGTCCTGACTTTC
TRBJ2-7 . . TRBV6-5 CASSNGFYEQYF TGTGCCAGCAGTAACGGGTTCTACGAGCAGTACTTC
TRBJ1-1 . . TRBV7-9 CASSSPQRQLKAFF TGTGCCAGCAGTTCACCTCAGCGCCAACTCAAAGCTTTCTTT
TRBJ1-2 . TRBD1 TRBV29-1 CSVPNLTGNGYTF TGCAGCGTGCCGAACCTGACAGGGAATGGCTACACCTTC
TRBJ2-4 . . TRBV5-7 CASSFYSEETMAKNIQYF TGTGCCAGCAGCTTCTACTCGGAGGAGACGATGGCCAAAAACATTCAGTACTTC
TRBJ2-3 . TRBD2 TRBV6-1 CAGRETSGGPDTQYF TGTGCCGGAAGAGAGACTAGCGGGGGACCAGATACGCAGTATTTT
TRBJ2-1 . . TRBV2 CASSEMGTGPALFF TGTGCCAGCAGTGAGATGGGAACAGGGCCCGCGCTGTTCTTC
TRBJ2-2 . . TRBV29-1 CSVDTGPGELFF TGCAGCGTAGACACAGGGCCCGGGGAGCTGTTTTTT
TRBJ1-6 . TRBD1 TRBV2 CASGDSSYNSPLHF TGTGCCAGCGGGGACAGCTCCTATAATTCACCCCTCCACTTT
TRBJ1-3 few . TRBV6-6 CASSSSQGTGNTIYF TGTGCCAGCAGTTCATCACAGGGAACTGGAAACACCATATATTTT
TRBJ2-7 . . TRBV7-9 CASSLRGGEQYF TGTGCCAGCAGCTTAAGAGGTGGCGAGCAGTACTTC
TRBJ2-5 . . TRBV28 CASSFFSVQGGETQYF TGTGCCAGCAGTTTTTTTAGCGTCCAGGGAGGCGAGACCCAGTACTTC
TRBJ1-5 . . TRBV23-1 CARTPGQGLHSNQPQHF TGCGCCAGGACACCGGGACAAGGGCTTCATAGCAATCAGCCCCAGCATTTT
TRBJ1-1 . . TRBV4-2 CASSQGENTEAFF TGTGCCAGCAGCCAAGGCGAAAACACTGAAGCTTTCTTT
TRBJ2-2 . . TRBV2 CASIRVTGELFF TGTGCCAGCATCCGGGTCACCGGGGAGCTGTTTTTT
TRBJ1-2 . . TRBV21-1 CASSQEGQNYGYTF TGTGCCAGCAGCCAAGAGGGACAGAACTATGGCTACACCTTC
TRBJ2-5 . . TRBV18 CASSPVGVQETQYF TGTGCCAGCTCACCAGTCGGAGTTCAAGAGACCCAGTACTTC
TRBJ2-1 few TRBD2 TRBV28 CASSFWTNGGGEQFF TGTGCCAGCAGTTTTTGGACTAACGGGGGGGGTGAGCAGTTCTTC
TRBJ1-6 . . TRBV5-4 CASRPDSNYNSPLHF TGTGCCAGCAGACCCGACAGCAATTATAATTCACCCCTCCACTTT
TRBJ1-1 once . TRBV29-1 CSAEKRGPTEAFF TGCAGCGCCGAAAAGCGGGGGCCCACTGAAGCTTTCTTT
TRBJ1-3 . . TRBV19 CASSIGGGRSRSGNTIYF TGTGCCAGTAGTATAGGGGGGGGCCGTTCTCGCTCTGGAAACACCATATATTTT
TRBJ1-2 once TRBD1 TRBV28 CASSSATGVRGYTF TGTGCCAGCAGTTCGGCGACAGGGGTCCGTGGCTACACCTTC
TRBJ2-7 . . TRBV7-3 CASSLAGGSYEQYF TGTGCCAGCAGCTTAGCCGGCGGCTCCTACGAGCAGTACTTC
TRBJ1-1 . . TRBV25-1 CASSTGILEAFF TGTGCCAGCAGTACAGGGATTCTCGAAGCTTTCTTT
TRBJ2-7 . . TRBV10-3 CATLRDLAYEQYF TGTGCCACGTTGAGAGACCTAGCCTACGAGCAGTACTTC
TRBJ1-4 . . TRBV5-4 CASSLEGTYNEKLFF TGTGCCAGCAGCTTGGAAGGGACATATAATGAAAAACTGTTTTTT
TRBJ2-5 . . TRBV2 CASNTGGGKETQYF TGTGCCAGCAACACTGGCGGAGGTAAAGAGACCCAGTACTTC
TRBJ1-5 . . TRBV18 CASSPTKGEGQPQHF TGTGCCAGCTCACCGACCAAAGGTGAGGGTCAGCCCCAGCATTTT
TRBJ2-2 . . TRBV5-1 CASSTLREASTGELFF TGCGCCAGCAGCACCTTGAGGGAGGCGAGTACCGGGGAGCTGTTTTTT
TRBJ1-4 . . TRBV5-4 CASSLGGDEKLFF TGTGCCAGCAGCTTGGGGGGAGATGAAAAACTGTTTTTT
TRBJ1-2 . TRBD1 TRBV14 CASSQDPTGAGYTF TGTGCCAGCAGCCAAGATCCGACAGGGGCGGGCTACACCTTC
TRBJ1-3 few TRBD1 TRBV2 CASRKQGAEGNTIYF TGTGCCAGCAGAAAACAGGGGGCTGAGGGAAACACCATATATTTT
TRBJ1-2 . TRBD1 TRBV30 CAWDSFLDRGYYGYTF TGTGCCTGGGATTCTTTCTTGGACAGGGGGTACTATGGCTACACCTTC
TRBJ1-2 few . TRBV6-5 CASTFGANYGYTF TGTGCCAGTACCTTCGGAGCTAACTATGGCTACACCTTC
TRBJ1-1 . . TRBV4-1 CASSPRGGTEAFF TGCGCCAGCAGCCCAAGAGGGGGCACTGAAGCTTTCTTT
TRBJ1-4 . TRBD1 TRBV5-1 CASSLAGGQGNEKLFF TGCGCCAGCAGCTTGGCCGGGGGACAGGGGAACGAAAAACTGTTTTTT